Below are 22 T cell receptor beta chains sequenced from a single sample in a study of Graves' ophthalmopathy and Graves' hyperthyroidism. RNA served as the template for amplifying TCR beta CDR3 regions. First-round RT-PCR with HTBI primers preceded a second-round multiplex PCR. Via MiXCR, TCRdb re-called the multiplex PCR reads, giving one row per CDR3 protein. Among about 170,000 distinct CDR3 sequences, over 35% were seen once, and the ten largest hold roughly 5.8%. What was sequenced was peripheral blood. Receptors were obtained from a woman aged 40-49 years with Graves' ophthalmopathy.

This clonotype was recorded many times. The chain combines TRBV6-5 with TRBJ2-7; D might be TRBD2 (6 bases). The CDR3 runs to 14 residues. V dropped 2 bases and J dropped 3 bases, with 11 bases sitting between them. Germline CDR1 MNHEY, CDR2 SVGAGI. The CDR3, as DNA: TGTGCCAGCAGTTACGGGCGGGGTTTCTACGAGCAGTACTTC. This sequence encodes CASSYGRGFYEQYF.

Ten or more counts support this clonotype. The chain has TRBV19 and TRBJ1-5; weak D call: TRBD1 (6 bases). The CDR3 totals 15 residues. The germline V gene has CDR1 LNHDA and CDR2 SQIVND (reference sequence). V gave up 5 bases and J gave up 6 bases, with 17 bases separating them. In DNA form, the CDR3 reads TGTGCCAGTAGTTTACCAACAGGGCTGGTTCAGCCCCAGCATTTT. It is translated as CASSLPTGLVQPQHF.

This clonotype showed up many times. V is TRBV28 and J is TRBJ2-7; D perhaps matches TRBD1 (6 bases). Germline V gene lookup returns CDR1 MDHEN and CDR2 SYDVKM. CDR3 length equals 15 residues. V lost 4 bases, J lost 0 bases, and 13 bases lay in between. The CDR3, as DNA: TGTGCCAGCAGTTCCCTCAGGGGTAACTCCTACGAGCAGTACTTC. This gives the protein CASSSLRGNSYEQYF.

The gene calls are TRBV28 and TRBJ2-7; 8 nucleotides agree with TRBD2. The germline V gene has CDR1 MDHEN and CDR2 SYDVKM. The V gene end was trimmed by 6 bases and the J gene end by 6 bases; junction bases not matched to a gene: 13. There are 15 residues in the CDR3. This chain's CDR3 is CASSRSGRSLAEQYF. The CDR3 bases are TGTGCCAGCAGCAGAAGCGGGAGAAGCTTAGCCGAGCAGTACTTC.

V usage is TRBV6-2 or TRBV6-3 and J usage is TRBJ2-5; possibly TRBD1 or TRBD2 for D (5 bases each). The CDR3 loop spans 14 amino acids. Germline values: CDR1 MNHEY, CDR2 SVGEGT. Trimming shortened V by 6 bases and J by 4 bases, and 15 bases separated the two germline ends. The CDR3 DNA reads as TGTGCCAGCAGCCTCGGCTCGGGACCAGAGACCCAGTACTTC. Its protein is CASSLGSGPETQYF.

The table lists this clonotype with many counts. The chain couples TRBV6-2 or TRBV6-3 to TRBJ2-4; 9 positions match TRBD1. V trimming: 6 bases; J trimming: 3 bases; junction bases outside the gene matches: 9. The CDR3 is 16 amino acids. CDR1 and CDR2 from the germline V gene are MNHEY and SVGEGT. DNA of the CDR3: TGTGCCAGCAGCAGGGACAGGGATGAGGTCAAAAACATTCAGTACTTC. Encoded protein: CASSRDRDEVKNIQYF.

This clonotype was recorded many times. The chain is built from TRBV18 and TRBJ2-2; D is unresolved. Trimming shortened V by 3 bases and J by 1 base, and 12 bases separated the two germline ends. In germline, CDR1 is KGHSH, CDR2 LQKENI. CDR3 length equals 16 residues. The CDR3 sequence: CASSPLAAVNTGELFF. CDR3 nucleotides: TGTGCCAGCTCACCGCTGGCAGCTGTGAACACCGGGGAGCTGTTTTTT.

This clonotype was recorded at least ten times. V gene TRBV15 combines with J gene TRBJ2-2; TRBD2 agrees at 8 bases. The germline V gene encodes CDR1 LNHNV and CDR2 YYDKDF (reference sequence). The CDR3 covers 17 residues. V dropped 0 bases and J dropped 7; count of bases not matched to a gene: 10. The CDR3 sequence: CATSRDLSGRKNGELFF. The CDR3 DNA is TGTGCCACCAGCAGAGATTTGAGCGGGAGAAAGAACGGGGAGCTGTTTTTT. Using reference TRBV15 and TRBJ2-2 for the parts outside the CDR3, the full variable domain is DAMVIQNPRYQVTQFGKPVTLSCSQTLNHNVMYWYQQKSSQAPKLLFHYYDKDFNNEADTPDNFQSRRPNTSFCFLDIRSPGLGDTAMYLCATSRDLSGRKNGELFFGEGSRLTVL.

There are many counts of this clonotype. The V call is TRBV9, the J call TRBJ2-5; 8 nucleotides align to TRBD2. V lost 1 base and J lost 2; bases outside the gene matches: 10. CDR3 size: 17 residues. Germline V gene data show CDR1 as SGDLS and CDR2 as YYNGEE. CDR3 DNA sequence: TGTGCCAGCAGCGTATTAGCCAGGGCGGGAGGACAAGAGACCCAGTACTTC. Residues: CASSVLARAGGQETQYF.

The chain has TRBV28 and TRBJ1-6; perhaps TRBD1 as D (5 bases). The CDR3 spans 15 residues. V was clipped by 6 bases and J by 7 bases, with 16 bases between them. In germline, CDR1 is MDHEN, CDR2 SYDVKM. CDR3 bases: TGTGCCAGCAGCTTGCCGGGACTCAGAAATTCACCCCTCCACTTT. It codes for CASSLPGLRNSPLHF.

The chain recombines TRBV6-9 with TRBJ1-6; D unresolved. The ends were cut back, 4 bases at V and 7 bases at J, with 8 bases in the middle. CDR1 is MNHGY, CDR2 SVAAGI, per germline. CDR3 size: 13 residues. CDR3 sequence: CASSSQRNSPLHF. The CDR3 coding sequence is TGTGCCAGCAGTTCTCAAAGGAATTCACCCCTCCACTTT.

The chain links TRBV18 to TRBJ1-6; 7 nucleotides line up with TRBD1. This CDR3 region has 15 residues. V lost 3 bases, J lost 5 bases, and 4 bases stayed unmatched. Germline V gene lookup returns CDR1 KGHSH and CDR2 LQKENI. CDR3: CASSPHTGDNSPLHF. The CDR3 bases are TGTGCCAGCTCACCGCACACAGGGGATAATTCACCCCTCCACTTT.

In nucleotides, the CDR3 is TGTGCCATCAGTGTGGACGCAACCTACGAGCAGTACTTC. Translation gives CAISVDATYEQYF. The chain employs TRBV10-3 and TRBJ2-7; D is ambiguous. V lost 4 bases, J lost 2 bases, and 9 bases lay in between. This CDR3 has 13 residues. The germline V gene has CDR1 ENHRY and CDR2 SYGVKD.

This clonotype has at least ten counts. This chain joins TRBV19 and TRBJ1-5; the D gene is possibly TRBD1 (5 bases). In germline, CDR1 is LNHDA, CDR2 SQIVND (reference sequence). V was shortened by 0 bases and J by 2 bases, with 17 bases between the two germline ends. This CDR3 comprises 18 residues. The CDR3 DNA reads TGTGCCAGTAGTATAGATGGTGGGGCCCCCAGAGGCAATCAGCCCCAGCATTTT. Translating gives CASSIDGGAPRGNQPQHF.

In its sample, this clonotype was seen many times. The chain is built from TRBV6-2 or TRBV6-3 and TRBJ1-1; D gene unclear. This CDR3 spans 14 amino acids. The V gene's germline CDR1 is MNHEY and CDR2 SVGEGT. V shed 6 bases and J shed 8 bases, with 19 bases lying between them. CDR3 sequence reads: CASSRGNSPPEAFF. CDR3 DNA sequence: TGTGCCAGCAGCCGAGGCAATTCGCCACCCGAAGCTTTCTTT.

At least ten counts were recorded for this clonotype. This chain links TRBV10-3 with TRBJ2-5; 8 bases align to TRBD1. CDR1 is ENHRY and CDR2 is SYGVKD in the germline V gene. V lost 2 bases, J lost 4 bases, and 9 bases stayed unmatched. The CDR3 is 16 amino acids. The DNA of the CDR3 is TGTGCCATCAGTGAGATTAGTAGAGGGACAGGAGAGACCCAGTACTTC. It translates to CAISEISRGTGETQYF.

By frequency in the sample, this clonotype is medium-sized. The V gene is TRBV27, the J gene TRBJ1-2; 8 positions match TRBD1. The CDR3 has 16 residues. CDR1 and CDR2 (germline): MNHEY, SMNVEV (reference sequence). The V gene end was trimmed by 5 bases and the J gene end by 5 bases; junction bases not matched to a gene: 13. The CDR3 loop is CASSVHGTGREYGYTF. CDR3 sequence (DNA): TGTGCCAGCAGTGTACACGGGACAGGAAGGGAGTATGGCTACACCTTC.

This clonotype came up many times. The V gene is TRBV6-5, the J gene TRBJ1-2, with D possibly TRBD1 on 6 matching bases. The CDR3 spans 17 residues. Trimming cost V 4 bases and J 4 bases, with 22 bases left between them. Germline V lookup: CDR1 MNHEY, CDR2 SVGAGI. The CDR3 coding sequence is TGTGCCAGCAGTTCCACCGGGACAAAAAACCGAGGCTATGGCTACACCTTC. Residues: CASSSTGTKNRGYGYTF.

This clonotype was observed many times. This chain connects TRBV19 to TRBJ1-5; a weak D match, TRBD1 (6 bases). CDR3 length: 15 residues. The ends were cut back, 1 base at V and 4 bases at J, with 11 bases in the middle. Per the germline V gene, CDR1 is LNHDA and CDR2 is SQIVND (reference sequence). This CDR3 is CASSIVGGGNQPQHF. CDR3 bases: TGTGCCAGTAGTATAGTAGGGGGGGGTAATCAGCCCCAGCATTTT.

The table lists this clonotype with a count of one. The V gene is TRBV12-3 or TRBV12-4, the J gene TRBJ2-5, with 7 bases identical to TRBD1. This CDR3 contains 14 residues. V lost 7 bases and J lost 5; bases outside the gene matches: 10. The CDR3 region is CASTPGQGDETQYF. CDR3 nucleotide sequence: TGTGCCAGCACCCCCGGTCAGGGGGACGAGACCCAGTACTTC.

This clonotype showed up many times. The chain joins TRBV7-2 to TRBJ1-2; no reliable D call. Germline V CDR1 and CDR2: SGHTA, FQGNSA. V was cut by 3 bases and J by 8 bases, with 7 bases left in between. The CDR3 contains 11 residues. CDR3 residues: CASSFMGGYTF. The CDR3 DNA reads TGTGCCAGCAGCTTTATGGGGGGCTACACCTTC. The full variable domain, its missing parts supplied by reference TRBV7-2 and TRBJ1-2, is GAGVSQSPSNKVTEKGKDVELRCDPISGHTALYWYRQSLGQGLEFLIYFQGNSAPDKSGLPSDRFSAERTGGSVSTLTIQRTQQEDSAVYLCASSFMGGYTFGSGTRLTVV.

This clonotype was recorded many times. V gene TRBV6-1 combines with J gene TRBJ1-2; D might be TRBD1 (5 bases). CDR3 length equals 15 residues. V gave up 0 bases and J gave up 3 bases, with 11 bases separating them. CDR1 and CDR2 (germline): MNHNS, SASEGT. CDR3 loop: CASSEAGRPYYGYTF. CDR3 in DNA: TGTGCCAGCAGTGAAGCGGGACGGCCTTACTATGGCTACACCTTC.